The clone carrying this TCR beta chain was seen a few times. The target antigen is unknown. Relative to the germline gene, one junction end is altered; a read error may explain this. As processed by the authors: ImmunoSEQ junction-only sequences lacked quality scores, so their filtering differed. TCRdb keeps only in-frame clones here, not all; method: immunoSEQ multiplex PCR. The DNA was the basis for D and trimming; V, J and clone size are from that table. The sample lists some 2.3 million clones; about 92% were seen once. The CDR3 runs 9 residues. The germline V gene has CDR1 GTSNPN and CDR2 SVGIG (reference sequence). The sample originates from a study of shared clonotypes between healthy human individuals. Study observations and caveats: Estimated clonotype richness was generally higher in naive than memory subsets. The sharing of about 5% of naive CD4 clonotypes was seen across a handful of donors.

What was sequenced was naive CD4+ T cells from PBMCs. Sample subset: CD45RA+ positively selected. The TCR comes from a man in his late teens or twenties in good health. Some clones in this sample may be carry-over from other donors' samples. The chain couples TRBV30 to TRBJ1-5, with D uncertain. The CDR3 protein is CARRQPQHF. The CDR3 coding sequence is TGTGCCCGGAGACAGCCCCAGCATTTT.